This record looks at one TCR beta chain sequence and its context. The sample is drawn from a study of T cell responses to AZD1222 COVID-19 vaccine. Clones were read by immunoSEQ multiplex PCR, and TCRdb kept only the in-frame ones, dropping some. The sample has 110,000 to 150,000 clones, 90% to 95% seen once. The CDR3 loop spans 13 amino acids. V lost 0 bases, J lost 9 bases, and 2 bases stayed unmatched. CDR1 is LGHNA and CDR2 is YSLEER in the germline V gene. The clonotype was recovered from an adult in good health. The V gene is TRBV4-3, the J gene TRBJ1-5, with 7 nucleotides matching TRBD1. The source was peripheral blood, collected on day 0 of MenACWY control vaccination. DNA for the CDR3: TGCGCCAGCAGCCAAGACAGGGGGGTGCCCCAGCATTTT. Translation: CASSQDRGVPQHF.